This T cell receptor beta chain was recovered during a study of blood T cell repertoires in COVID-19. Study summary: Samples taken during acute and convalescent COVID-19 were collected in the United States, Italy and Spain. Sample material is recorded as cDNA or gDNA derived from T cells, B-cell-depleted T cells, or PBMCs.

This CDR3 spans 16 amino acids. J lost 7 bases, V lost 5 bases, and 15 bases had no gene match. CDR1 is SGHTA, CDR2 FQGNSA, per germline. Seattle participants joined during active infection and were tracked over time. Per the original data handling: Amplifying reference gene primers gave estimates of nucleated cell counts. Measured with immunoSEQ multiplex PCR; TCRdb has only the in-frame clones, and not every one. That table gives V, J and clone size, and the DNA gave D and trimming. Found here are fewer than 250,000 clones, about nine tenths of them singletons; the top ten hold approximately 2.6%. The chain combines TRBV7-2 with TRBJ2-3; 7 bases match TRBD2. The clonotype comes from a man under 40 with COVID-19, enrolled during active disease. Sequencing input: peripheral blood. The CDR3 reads CASSPARLAPANTQYF. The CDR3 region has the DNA TGTGCCAGCAGCCCAGCGCGACTAGCCCCCGCGAATACGCAGTATTTT.